The present T cell receptor beta chain was sequenced within a study of neurological immune-mediated disorders. Study-level points and caveats: HTLV-1-associated myelopathy ranked highest for TCR clonal expansion and multiple sclerosis lowest, beneath healthy controls.

The CDR3 spans 13 residues. V gave up 3 bases and J gave up 5 bases, with 13 bases separating them. CDR1 is DFQATT, CDR2 SNEGSKA, per germline (reference sequence). This clonotype is labeled medium-sized. Its antigen remains unidentified. From 15-18 subjects, each sequencing run yielded over 180 million TCR-beta sequences. TCRdb used MiXCR to reprocess the 5' RACE reads, holding one entry per CDR3 protein. This sample has about 22,000 distinct CDR3 sequences, with more than 9% found just once. Sequenced: PBMCs. This clonotype was obtained from a woman aged 55-69 years with HTLV-1-associated myelopathy (HAM/TSP). The chain recombines TRBV20-1 with TRBJ1-1; perhaps TRBD1 as D (6 bases). The CDR3 region is CSASSGDITEAFF. In DNA form, the CDR3 reads TGCAGTGCTAGTTCAGGGGATATTACTGAAGCTTTCTTT.